The clone carrying this T cell receptor (beta chain) has a handful of counts. Its specificity is not known. This record belongs to a study of response to subunit inactivated influenza vaccine. Regarding the study as a whole: Each seasonal influenza vaccination recruits few new T cells, the authors suggested.

This CDR3 contains 14 residues. Germline-derived CDR1 and CDR2 are SGHVS and FNYEAQ. The V and J ends lost 0 bases and 6 bases respectively, with 12 bases between them. One entry per CDR3 protein results from TCRdb running MiXCR on the RT-PCR reads. The repertoire consists of approximately 520,000 distinct CDR3 sequences, with over 25% occurring once and the leading ten covering around 1.8%. This TCR was sampled from a man in his forties or fifties who received an inactivated influenza vaccine. Specimen: CD4+ T cells sorted from PBMCs, collected about 5 days after vaccination. The chain links TRBV7-6 to TRBJ2-7, with D perhaps matching TRBD1 or TRBD2 (5 bases each). Written as DNA, the CDR3 is TGTGCCAGCAGCTTAGCGTCTGGGGGTATCGAGCAGTACTTC. It translates to CASSLASGGIEQYF.